These 5 T cell receptor beta chains were all obtained from the same sample, sequenced in a study of blood T cell repertoires in COVID-19. Some clones are missing from TCRdb's copy, which holds only in-frame ones; the method was immunoSEQ multiplex PCR. The sample consists of roughly 300,000 clones, around 87% of them appearing once. The specimen was peripheral blood. The origin of the receptors is a woman in her forties or fifties who had recovered from COVID-19.

This chain connects TRBV29-1 to TRBJ1-1, with D maybe TRBD1 (5 bases). The CDR3 has 14 amino acids. V was pared by 6 bases and J by 7 bases, with 21 bases between. CDR1 is SQVTM, CDR2 ANQGSEA, per germline. The CDR3 DNA reads TGCAGCGTCATCGGGATGGGGGGTCTGGTTGAAGCTTTCTTT. Translated: CSVIGMGGLVEAFF.

This chain connects TRBV25-1 to TRBJ2-2; D gene ambiguous. The CDR3 has 15 residues. Germline assignment: CDR1 MGHDK and CDR2 SYGVNS. V lost 3 bases to trimming and J lost 1 base, with 9 bases between them. The CDR3 nucleotides are TGTGCCAGCAGTGATGGAGCGTTGAACACCGGGGAGCTGTTTTTT. Protein sequence: CASSDGALNTGELFF.

V is TRBV29-1 and J is TRBJ2-3; tentatively, D is TRBD2 (6 bases). V was trimmed by 8 bases and J by 2 bases, leaving 11 bases between them. The CDR3 spans 12 residues. The V gene's germline CDR1 is SQVTM and CDR2 ANQGSEA. CDR3 sequence: CSTGGTTDTQYF. Written as DNA, the CDR3 is TGCAGCACCGGGGGAACCACAGATACGCAGTATTTT.

This rearrangement joins TRBV4-3 to TRBJ1-1, with D possibly TRBD1 on 6 matching bases. Germline-derived CDR1 and CDR2 are LGHNA and YSLEER. The length of the CDR3 is 15 residues. V lost 0 bases, J lost 1 base, and 9 bases lay in between. CDR3 loop: CASSQEGARNTEAFF. The CDR3 region has the DNA TGCGCCAGCAGCCAAGAGGGGGCGAGGAACACTGAAGCTTTCTTT.

J is TRBJ1-4 and V is TRBV7-2; D unclear. Per the germline V gene, CDR1 is SGHTA and CDR2 is FQGNSA. The CDR3 extends over 16 amino acids. The ends were cut back, 5 bases at V and 6 bases at J, with 19 bases in the middle. The DNA for the CDR3 is TGTGCCAGCAGCCCCCAGGTGTGGGGAGATTATGAAAAACTGTTTTTT. As protein: CASSPQVWGDYEKLFF.